The sequence of this T cell receptor (beta chain) was determined in a study of CD8+ T cells in alopecia areata. Concerning this clone: Its antigen remains unknown.

Described treatment: oral pan-JAK inhibitor, 5-10 mg twice daily. The V end lost 3 bases, the J end lost 5 bases, and 14 bases lay between the germline ends. Germline V gene lookup returns CDR1 SGHNT and CDR2 YYREEE (reference sequence). The CDR3 runs 14 residues. Following RNA extraction, reverse transcription yielded cDNA that acted as the sequencing template. Clones were read by immunoSEQ multiplex PCR, and TCRdb kept only the in-frame ones, dropping some. This sample has some 120,000 clones, with around 50% found just once. General study points: In scalp, tofacitinib significantly decreased clonality and expanded CD8+ clones among the top 100.

The sequence derives from a human donor with alopecia areata. The material was CD8+ T cells sorted from blood, obtained at week 24, from a patient treated with tofacitinib. The chain combines TRBV5-4 with TRBJ2-5; D tentatively reads TRBD1 or TRBD2 (5 bases each). CDR3 region: CASSYGTGDETQYF. The CDR3 DNA reads TGTGCCAGCAGCTATGGGACCGGGGATGAGACCCAGTACTTC.